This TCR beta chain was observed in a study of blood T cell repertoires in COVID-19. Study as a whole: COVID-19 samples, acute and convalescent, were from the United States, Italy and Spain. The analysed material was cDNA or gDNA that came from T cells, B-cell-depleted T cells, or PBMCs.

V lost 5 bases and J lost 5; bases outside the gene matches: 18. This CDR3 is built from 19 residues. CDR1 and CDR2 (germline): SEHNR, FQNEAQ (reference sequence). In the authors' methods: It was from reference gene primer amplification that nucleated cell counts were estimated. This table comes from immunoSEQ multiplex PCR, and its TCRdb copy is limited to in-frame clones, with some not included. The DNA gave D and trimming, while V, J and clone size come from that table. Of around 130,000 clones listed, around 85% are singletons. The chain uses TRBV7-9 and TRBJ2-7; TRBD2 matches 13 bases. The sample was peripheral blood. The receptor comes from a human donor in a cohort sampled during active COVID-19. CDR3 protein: CASSPGILAGGPLTDEQYV. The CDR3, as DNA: TGTGCCAGCAGCCCGGGTATACTAGCGGGAGGGCCATTGACCGACGAGCAGTACGTC.